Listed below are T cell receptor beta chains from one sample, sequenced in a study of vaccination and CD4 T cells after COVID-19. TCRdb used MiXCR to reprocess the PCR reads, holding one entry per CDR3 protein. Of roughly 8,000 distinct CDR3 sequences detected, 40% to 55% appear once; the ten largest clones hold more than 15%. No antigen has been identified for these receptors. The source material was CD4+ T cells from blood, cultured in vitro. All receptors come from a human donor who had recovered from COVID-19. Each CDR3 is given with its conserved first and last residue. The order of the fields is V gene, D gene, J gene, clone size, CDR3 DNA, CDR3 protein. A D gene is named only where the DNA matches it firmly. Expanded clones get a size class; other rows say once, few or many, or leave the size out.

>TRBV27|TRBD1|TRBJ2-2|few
TGTGCCAGCAGTTCGTACAGGGGCACCGGGGAGCTGTTTTTT
CASSSYRGTGELFF
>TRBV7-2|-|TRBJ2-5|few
TGTGCCAGCAGCTCGGACAGAGGTGAGACCCAGTACTTC
CASSSDRGETQYF
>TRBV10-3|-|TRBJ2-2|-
TGTGCCATCAGTGAAGGCCAGGGAAGGACCGGGGAGCTGTTTTTT
CAISEGQGRTGELFF
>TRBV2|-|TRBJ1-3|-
TGTGCCAGCAGCGACAATAGAAACACCATATATTTT
CASSDNRNTIYF
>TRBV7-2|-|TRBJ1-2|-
TGTGCCAGCAGCTTAGCGGGCGGGCTTAACTATGGCTACACCTTC
CASSLAGGLNYGYTF
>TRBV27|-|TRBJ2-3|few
TGTGCCAGCAGTTCTCTTCAGGATACGCAGTATTTT
CASSSLQDTQYF
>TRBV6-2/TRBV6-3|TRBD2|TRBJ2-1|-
TGTGCCAGCAGCCCAACTAGCGGGGGGTACAATGAGCAGTTCTTC
CASSPTSGGYNEQFF
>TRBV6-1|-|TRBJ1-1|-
TGTGCCAGCAGTCCCCGGCTCACTGAAGCTTTCTTT
CASSPRLTEAFF
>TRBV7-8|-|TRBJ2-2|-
TGTGCCAGCAGCTTACAGATCTTACCGGGGAACACCGGGGAGCTGTTTTTT
CASSLQILPGNTGELFF
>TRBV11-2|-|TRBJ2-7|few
TGTGCCAGCAGCCCTTGGGGGCAGGGTAACTACGAGCAGTACTTC
CASSPWGQGNYEQYF
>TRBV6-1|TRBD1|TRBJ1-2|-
TGTGCCAGCAGCCAGGACAGGGTGTCGGGCTACACCTTC
CASSQDRVSGYTF
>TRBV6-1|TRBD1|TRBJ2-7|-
TGTGCCAGCACCCGACAGGGGGCGCCCTACGAGCAGTACTTC
CASTRQGAPYEQYF
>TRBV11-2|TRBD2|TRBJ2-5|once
TGTGCCAGCAGCTTTAGCGGGGGGTCAGAGACCCAGTACTTC
CASSFSGGSETQYF
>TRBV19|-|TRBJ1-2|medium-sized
TGTGCCAGTGGACGGGCCTTAAAATATGGCTACACCTTC
CASGRALKYGYTF
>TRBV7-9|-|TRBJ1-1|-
TGTGCCAGCAGCTTAGCGAGACTGTGGACTGAAGCTTTCTTT
CASSLARLWTEAFF
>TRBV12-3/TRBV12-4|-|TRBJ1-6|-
TGTGCCAGCAGTGAGGGGCCCGCCGGATCACCCCTCCACTTT
CASSEGPAGSPLHF
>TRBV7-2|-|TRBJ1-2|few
TGTGCCAGCAGCTTTTTTCATAACTGGGGGGGCTACACCTTC
CASSFFHNWGGYTF
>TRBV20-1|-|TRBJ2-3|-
TGCAGTGCTAGAGAAGGCGGCATAGATACGCAGTATTTT
CSAREGGIDTQYF
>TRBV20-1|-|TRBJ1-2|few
TGCAGTGCTAGAGGAGGGAGCAACTATGGCTACACCTTC
CSARGGSNYGYTF
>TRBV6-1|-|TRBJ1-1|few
TGTGCCAGCAGTCAGCAGGGATCCACTGAAGCTTTCTTT
CASSQQGSTEAFF
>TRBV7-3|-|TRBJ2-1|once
TGTGCCAGCAGCTCGGACCGACGGAATGAGCAGTTCTTC
CASSSDRRNEQFF
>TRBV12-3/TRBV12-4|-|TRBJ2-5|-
TGTGCCAGCAGTTTCAAAACCCGCGGCCCCCAAGAGACCCAGTACTTC
CASSFKTRGPQETQYF
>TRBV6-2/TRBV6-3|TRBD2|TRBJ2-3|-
TGTGCCAGCAGTCGGGGACTAGCGGGCCCCAGCACAGATACGCAGTATTTT
CASSRGLAGPSTDTQYF
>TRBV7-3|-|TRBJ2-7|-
TGTGCCAGCAGCTCCTACTACGAGCAGTACTTC
CASSSYYEQYF
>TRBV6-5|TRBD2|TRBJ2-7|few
TGTGCCAGCAGTTACTTAGCCGGGACTAACTACGAGCAGTACTTC
CASSYLAGTNYEQYF
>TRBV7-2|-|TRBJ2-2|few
TGTGCCAGCAGCTTACTCCGCCCGTGGAGGAACACCGGGGAGCTGTTTTTT
CASSLLRPWRNTGELFF
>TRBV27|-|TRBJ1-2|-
TGTGCCAGCAGTCCCCTTGGGGCGCGTGGCTACACCTTC
CASSPLGARGYTF
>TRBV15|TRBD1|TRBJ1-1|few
TGTGCCACCAGCGCAGGACAGGGCCTCGGCACTGAAGCTTTCTTT
CATSAGQGLGTEAFF
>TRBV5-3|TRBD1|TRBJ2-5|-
TGTGCCAGCAGCTTGGGATCTAGTGCAAGCAGGGGGCGGGAGACCCAGTACTTC
CASSLGSSASRGRETQYF
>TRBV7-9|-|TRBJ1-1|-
TGTGCCAGCAGCTTACAGGAAGGCAGCACTGAAGCTTTCTTT
CASSLQEGSTEAFF
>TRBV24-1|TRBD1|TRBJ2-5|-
TGTGCCACCAGTGAGCCCGGGACAGGGTTCCAAGAGACCCAGTACTTC
CATSEPGTGFQETQYF
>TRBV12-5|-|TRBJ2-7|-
TGTGCTAGTGGTCCGGGAGTGATTTCGGGGGAGCAGTACTTC
CASGPGVISGEQYF
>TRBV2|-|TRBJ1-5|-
TGTGCCAGCAGTGAACGGTTGAGCAATCAGCCCCAGCATTTT
CASSERLSNQPQHF
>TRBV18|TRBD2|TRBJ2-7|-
TGTGCCAGCTCAACGTGGGGGCCGGGAGGGGACTCCTACGAGCAGTACTTC
CASSTWGPGGDSYEQYF
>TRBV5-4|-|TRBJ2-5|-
TGTGCCAGCAGCTCGGAGGGTTGGGGGAGCCTCCAAGAGACCCAGTACTTC
CASSSEGWGSLQETQYF
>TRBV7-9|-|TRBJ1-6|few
TGTGCCAGCAGCTTCATTCCGGGAGGGCTCCACTTT
CASSFIPGGLHF
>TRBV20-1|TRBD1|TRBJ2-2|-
TGCAGTGCCGGGACAGACCCCCCCGGGGAGCTGTTTTTT
CSAGTDPPGELFF
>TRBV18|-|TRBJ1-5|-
TGTGCCAGCTCAGCCGGGGGAGCGACCAATCAGCCCCAGCATTTT
CASSAGGATNQPQHF
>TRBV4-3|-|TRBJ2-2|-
TGCGCCAGCAGCCAAGAGGGCGGTTCCGGGGAGCTGTTTTTT
CASSQEGGSGELFF
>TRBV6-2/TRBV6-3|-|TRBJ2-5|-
TGTGCCAGCAACCGATTCTCCGCCGGGGAGACCCAGTACTTC
CASNRFSAGETQYF
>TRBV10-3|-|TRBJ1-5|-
TGTGCCATCAGTGAGAGGGGGGATCAGCCCCAGCATTTT
CAISERGDQPQHF
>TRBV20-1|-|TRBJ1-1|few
TGCAGTGCTAGGGGGCTTGATGGCACTGAAGCTTTCTTT
CSARGLDGTEAFF
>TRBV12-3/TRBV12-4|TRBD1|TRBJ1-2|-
TGTGCCAGCAGTTTAGACAGGGGAGGCTACACCTTC
CASSLDRGGYTF
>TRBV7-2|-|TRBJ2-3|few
TGTGCCAGCAGCTTAAGGAGCGGCCGGGGGTTCACAGATACGCAGTATTTT
CASSLRSGRGFTDTQYF
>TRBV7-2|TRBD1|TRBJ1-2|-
TGTGCCAGCAGCCGACAGGGGGGAAGGTTTTACACCTTC
CASSRQGGRFYTF
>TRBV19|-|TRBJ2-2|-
TGTGCCAGTAGTGGGCAGGGGAGCACCGGGGAGCTGTTTTTT
CASSGQGSTGELFF
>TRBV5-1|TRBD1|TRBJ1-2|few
TGCGCCAGCAGCTTATCTGTACAGGGGGCTGGTGGCTACACCTTC
CASSLSVQGAGGYTF